The clone carrying this TCR beta chain was recorded at least ten times. Its antigen is as yet unknown. The V gene's germline CDR1 is SEHNR and CDR2 FQNEAQ (reference sequence). The CDR3 spans 17 residues. Trimming cost V 5 bases and J 3 bases; bases outside gene matches: 11. This specimen belongs to a study of blood T cells in healthy people across ages. A sample-barcoded 5' primer and a J-beta primer mix were used in a second PCR of roughly 7 to 11 cycles. CDR3-containing paired-end reads numbered at least 2.5 million in each sample. In TCRdb, the 5' RACE reads were re-called with MiXCR into one record per CDR3 protein. The sample contains 630,000 or so distinct CDR3 sequences, 32% of which appear only once. Study-level results: Diversity estimated from one million T cells was considered an underestimate.

The chain joins TRBV7-9 to TRBJ2-1, with 9 bases that match TRBD1. This receptor was obtained from a woman of 80 years or more in good health. The sequenced sample consisted of blood. The CDR3 DNA reads as TGTGCCAGCAGCCTAACCGCCGGGACAGGGCGCTACAATGAGCAGTTCTTC. It specifies CASSLTAGTGRYNEQFF.